This T cell receptor (beta chain) was obtained from a study of tumor and adjacent non-tumor tissue in lung cancer. Study-wide context: Patients were aged about 31 to 76, approximately 11 men and 4 to 6 women, stage I to III. Millions of productive TCRbeta reads were obtained per sample on average.

Overall study results and limits: Compared with tumor, normal lung showed significantly lower TCR diversity.

A modified ARM-PCR protocol with three rounds of nested PCR amplified TCRbeta. MiXCR was run by TCRdb on the multiplex PCR reads, yielding one entry per CDR3 protein. The repertoire holds 76,000 or so distinct CDR3 sequences, with about two thirds as singletons. The CDR3 sequence is 15 residues long. CDR1 is WSHSY and CDR2 is SAAADI in the germline V gene. No cell sorting was done before RNA was extracted from the tissue. Newly diagnosed lung cancer patients had thoracic surgery in China, August–late 2014, without prior chemotherapy. Of note for this clonotype: Its antigen is not known. Compared with germline, one end of the junction differs, possibly owing to a read error.

The clonotype originates from a woman aged 70-85 years with non-small cell lung cancer. The rearrangement joins TRBV10-2 to TRBJ1-1, with no clear D. Input material: lung tumor tissue. CDR3 residues: CASSEVSVMNTEAFF. The CDR3 DNA reads TGCGCCAGCAGTGAAGTCAGCGTAATGAACACTGAAGCCTTCTTT.